The 10 T cell receptor beta chains below come from one sample, sequenced in a study of T cell repertoires in cytomegalovirus infection. TCRdb processed the reads anew with MiXCR; each CDR3 protein has one entry. The sample records 300,000 to 400,000 distinct CDR3 sequences, 15% to 20% being singletons. The sample consisted of PBMCs. All receptors come from a human donor in good health (CMV status not recorded). Some clones in this sample may be carry-over from other donors' samples.

This clonotype turned up a few times. The chain is built from TRBV9 and TRBJ1-3, with 7 bases matching TRBD1. CDR3 size: 15 residues. The V gene's germline CDR1 is SGDLS and CDR2 YYNGEE. V shed 3 bases, J shed 2 bases, and the junction held 5 bases outside the gene matches. CDR3 nucleotides: TGTGCCAGCAGCGAGGAGGGGGCGCCTGGAAACACCATATATTTT. Amino acid sequence: CASSEEGAPGNTIYF.

V usage is TRBV2 and J usage is TRBJ2-2; TRBD1 aligns across 9 bases. The V gene's germline CDR1 is SNHLY and CDR2 FYNNEI. The CDR3 spans 15 residues. V lost 5 bases and J lost 6; bases outside the gene matches: 7. In DNA form, the CDR3 reads TGTGCCAGCAGTCCGGGACAGGGATTCCCCGGGGAGCTGTTTTTT. Protein product: CASSPGQGFPGELFF.

The gene calls are TRBV5-6 and TRBJ1-1, with 10 bases fitting TRBD1. In germline, CDR1 is SGHDT, CDR2 YYEEEE. Trimming took 7 bases from V and 3 from J; bases not matched to a gene: 9. The CDR3 loop spans 15 amino acids. This CDR3 reads CASGTGEYLDTEAFF. Written as DNA, the CDR3 is TGTGCCAGCGGGACAGGGGAATATTTGGACACTGAAGCTTTCTTT. The variable domain in full, completed from reference TRBV5-6 and TRBJ1-1, reads DAGVTQSPTHLIKTRGQQVTLRCSPKSGHDTVSWYQQALGQGPQFIFQYYEEEERQRGNFPDRFSGHQFPNYSSELNVNALLLGDSALYLCASGTGEYLDTEAFFGQGTRLTVV.

This clonotype was observed at least ten times. The V and J genes are TRBV7-2 and TRBJ2-3; the D call may be TRBD1 or TRBD2 (5 bases each). V gave up 1 base and J gave up 8 bases, with 13 bases separating them. The length of the CDR3 is 14 residues. Germline V lookup: CDR1 SGHTA, CDR2 FQGNSA. The CDR3 region has the DNA TGTGCCAGCAGCTTAGGCGGTGGGGGAGTTACGCAGTATTTT. It codes for CASSLGGGGVTQYF.

The CDR3 is CASSLGPTYNEQFF. The CDR3 DNA is TGTGCCAGCAGTCTCGGGCCAACCTACAATGAGCAGTTCTTC. This chain links TRBV2 with TRBJ2-1, with D unclear. The V end was cut by 5 bases, the J end by 2 bases, with 10 bases between. Per the germline V gene, CDR1 is SNHLY and CDR2 is FYNNEI. CDR3 length equals 14 residues.

This clonotype has just a few counts. The genes are TRBV4-3 and TRBJ2-5, with D perhaps TRBD1 or TRBD2 (6 bases each). Trimming took 0 bases from V and 4 from J, leaving 12 bases between them. CDR3 length equals 15 residues. The germline gives CDR1 LGHNA, CDR2 YSLEER. CDR3 loop: CASSQDVQGGETQYF. The CDR3 bases are TGCGCCAGCAGCCAAGATGTACAGGGAGGAGAGACCCAGTACTTC.

This clonotype occurred many times. The rearrangement uses TRBV19 and TRBJ2-1; no clear D. V was clipped by 0 bases and J by 4 bases, with 4 bases between them. The CDR3 is made up of 13 amino acids. Germline V gene data show CDR1 as LNHDA and CDR2 as SQIVND (reference sequence). The chain's CDR3 is CASSIDPYNEQFF. For the CDR3, the DNA is TGTGCCAGTAGTATAGACCCATACAATGAGCAGTTCTTC.

This clonotype was observed a handful of times. The chain couples TRBV20-1 to TRBJ2-3; unclear D gene. Germline V gives CDR1 DFQATT, CDR2 SNEGSKA (reference sequence). V was clipped by 6 bases and J by 2 bases, with 12 bases between them. The CDR3 length is 13 residues. CDR3 protein: CSAPRVDTDTQYF. The CDR3 DNA reads TGCAGTGCCCCACGGGTAGACACAGATACGCAGTATTTT.

This clonotype was found many times. The chain recombines TRBV7-2 with TRBJ2-5, with 10 bases matching TRBD2. The CDR3 covers 14 residues. Germline-derived CDR1 and CDR2 are SGHTA and FQGNSA. V lost 4 bases, J lost 7 bases, and 6 bases stayed unmatched. CDR3 coding DNA: TGTGCCAGCAGCTATTTAGCGGGGGGCCGGACCCAGTACTTC. Translating gives CASSYLAGGRTQYF.

This clonotype has ten or more counts. The chain combines TRBV7-2 with TRBJ2-5; no definite D call. The CDR3 is 11 residues long. The germline V and J ends were trimmed by 5 bases and 8 bases, with 9 bases remaining between them. The germline V gene has CDR1 SGHTA and CDR2 FQGNSA. The CDR3 is CASSPEVTQYF. CDR3 nucleotides: TGTGCCAGCAGCCCCGAGGTTACCCAGTACTTC.